This TCR beta chain comes out of a study of blood T cell repertoires in COVID-19. Study as a whole: COVID-19 samples from acute and convalescent phases originated in the United States, Italy and Spain. In each case, the material was cDNA or gDNA derived from T cells, B-cell-depleted T cells, or PBMCs.

CDR1 and CDR2 from the germline V gene are MGHDK and SYGVNS. The CDR3 extends over 11 amino acids. Trimming left V 8 bases short and J 0 bases short, with 5 bases between. Study processing details: Amplifying reference gene primers gave estimates of nucleated cell counts. TCRdb keeps only in-frame clones here, not all; method: immunoSEQ multiplex PCR. From that table come the V and J calls and clone size; the DNA was used to work out D and trimming. The sample shows under 95,000 clones, roughly 87% of them seen only once. The specimen sequenced was peripheral blood. The clonotype comes from a man in his fifties or sixties with acute or convalescent COVID-19. V is TRBV25-1 and J is TRBJ2-7, with unresolved D. The CDR3 nucleotides are TGTGCCAGCCGTAACTCCTACGAGCAGTACTTC. Translation gives CASRNSYEQYF.